The clone carrying this T cell receptor (beta chain) was recorded only once. The data belong to a study of CD8 T cells in Susac syndrome. It was with random hexamers that 0.5 to 1 ug RNA was reverse transcribed. TCRdb called the immunoSEQ multiplex PCR reads again in MiXCR, with one record for every CDR3 protein. Of over 100,000 distinct CDR3 sequences listed, roughly 95% are singletons. The CDR3 loop spans 12 amino acids. V was pared by 4 bases and J by 10 bases, with 1 base of the junction left unmatched. The sequence was collected from a human donor in good health. This chain uses TRBV12-3 or TRBV12-4 with TRBJ1-1; TRBD1 matches at 12 bases. The sample taken for sequencing was CD4+ T cells from PBMCs. CDR3 amino acids: CASSSGQGAAFF. The DNA of the CDR3 is TGTGCCAGCAGTTCGGGACAGGGGGCAGCTTTCTTT.